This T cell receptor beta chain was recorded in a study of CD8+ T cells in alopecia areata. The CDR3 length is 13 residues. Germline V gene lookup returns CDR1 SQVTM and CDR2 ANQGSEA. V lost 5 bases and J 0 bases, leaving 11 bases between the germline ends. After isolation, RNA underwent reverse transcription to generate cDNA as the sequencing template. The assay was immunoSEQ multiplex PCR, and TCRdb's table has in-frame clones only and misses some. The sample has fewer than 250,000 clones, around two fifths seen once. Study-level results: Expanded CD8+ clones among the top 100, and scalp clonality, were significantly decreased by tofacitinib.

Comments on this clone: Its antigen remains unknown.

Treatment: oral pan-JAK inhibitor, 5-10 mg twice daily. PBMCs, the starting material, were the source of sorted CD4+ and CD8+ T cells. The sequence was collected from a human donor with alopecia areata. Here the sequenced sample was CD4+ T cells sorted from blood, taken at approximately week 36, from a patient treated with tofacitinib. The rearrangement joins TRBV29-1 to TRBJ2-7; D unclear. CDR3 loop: CSVLEKSSYEQYF. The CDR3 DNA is TGCAGCGTTCTGGAGAAAAGCTCCTACGAGCAGTACTTC.